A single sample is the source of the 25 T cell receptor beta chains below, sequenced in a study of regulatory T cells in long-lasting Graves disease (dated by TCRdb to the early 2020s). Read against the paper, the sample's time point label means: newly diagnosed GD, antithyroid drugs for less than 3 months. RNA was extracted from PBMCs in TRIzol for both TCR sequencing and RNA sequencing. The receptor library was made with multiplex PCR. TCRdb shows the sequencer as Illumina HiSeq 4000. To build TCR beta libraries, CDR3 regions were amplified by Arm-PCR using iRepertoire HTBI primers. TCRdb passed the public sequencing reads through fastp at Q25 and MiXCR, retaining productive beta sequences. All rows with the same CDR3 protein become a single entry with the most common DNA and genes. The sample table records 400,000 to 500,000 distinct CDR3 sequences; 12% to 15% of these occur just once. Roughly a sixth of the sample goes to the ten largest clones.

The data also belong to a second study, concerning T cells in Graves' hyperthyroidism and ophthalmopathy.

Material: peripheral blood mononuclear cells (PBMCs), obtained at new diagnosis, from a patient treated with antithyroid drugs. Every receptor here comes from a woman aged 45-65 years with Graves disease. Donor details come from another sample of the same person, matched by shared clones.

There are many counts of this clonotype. The CDR3 is CASSSPGTGRPGELFF. CDR3 DNA sequence: TGTGCCAGCAGCTCGCCGGGGACAGGGAGACCCGGGGAGCTGTTTTTT. The rearrangement links TRBV28 to TRBJ2-2; 9 bases agree with TRBD1. V gave up 6 bases and J gave up 6 bases; unmatched junction bases: 11. This CDR3 is 16 amino acids long. CDR1 is MDHEN, CDR2 SYDVKM, per germline.

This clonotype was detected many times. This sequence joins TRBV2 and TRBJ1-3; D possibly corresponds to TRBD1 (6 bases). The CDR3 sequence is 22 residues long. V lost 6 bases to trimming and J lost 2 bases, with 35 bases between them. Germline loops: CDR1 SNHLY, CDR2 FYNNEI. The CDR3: CASRERTRQELTGQGTGNTIYF. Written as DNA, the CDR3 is TGTGCCAGCAGGGAGAGAACACGACAGGAATTAACCGGGCAGGGCACTGGAAACACCATATATTTT.

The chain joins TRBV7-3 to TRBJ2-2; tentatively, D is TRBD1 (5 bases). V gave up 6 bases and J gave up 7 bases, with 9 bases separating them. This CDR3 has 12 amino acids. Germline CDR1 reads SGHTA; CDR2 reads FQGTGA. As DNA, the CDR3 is TGTGCCAGCAGGGCAGGGTACGGGGAGCTGTTTTTT. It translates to CASRAGYGELFF.

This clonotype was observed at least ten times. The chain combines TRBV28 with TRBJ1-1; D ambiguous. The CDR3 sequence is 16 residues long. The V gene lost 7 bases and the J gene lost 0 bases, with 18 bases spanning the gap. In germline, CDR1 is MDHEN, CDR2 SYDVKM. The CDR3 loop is CASTRKRMTMNTEAFF. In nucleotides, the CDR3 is TGTGCCAGCACCAGGAAGAGGATGACCATGAACACTGAAGCTTTCTTT.

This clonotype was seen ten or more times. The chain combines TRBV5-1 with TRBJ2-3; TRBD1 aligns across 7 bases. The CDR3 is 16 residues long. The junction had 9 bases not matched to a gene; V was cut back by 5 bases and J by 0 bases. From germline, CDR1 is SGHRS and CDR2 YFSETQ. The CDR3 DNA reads TGCGCCAGCAGATCCGAGGGGGCGGTTAGCACAGATACGCAGTATTTT. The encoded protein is CASRSEGAVSTDTQYF.

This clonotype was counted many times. This CDR3 reads CASSLITNTEAFF. The CDR3 bases are TGTGCCAGCAGCTTAATAACGAACACTGAAGCTTTCTTT. The rearrangement joins TRBV11-2 to TRBJ1-1; the D is unclear. V lost 2 bases to trimming and J lost 1 base, with 5 bases between them. The CDR3 contains 13 residues. The germline CDR1 and CDR2 sequences are SGHAT and FQNNGV.

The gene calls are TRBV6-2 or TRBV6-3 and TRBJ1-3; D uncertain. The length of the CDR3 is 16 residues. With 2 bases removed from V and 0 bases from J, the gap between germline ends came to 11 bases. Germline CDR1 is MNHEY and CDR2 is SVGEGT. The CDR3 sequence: CASSYDILRSGNTIYF. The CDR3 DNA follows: TGTGCCAGCAGTTACGACATCTTACGCTCTGGAAACACCATATATTTT.

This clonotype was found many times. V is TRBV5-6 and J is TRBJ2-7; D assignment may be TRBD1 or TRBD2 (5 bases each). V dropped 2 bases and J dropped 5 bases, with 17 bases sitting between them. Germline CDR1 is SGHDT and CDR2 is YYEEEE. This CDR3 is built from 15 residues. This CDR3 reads CASSFDLGAGHEQYF. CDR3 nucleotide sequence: TGTGCCAGCAGCTTTGATCTCGGGGCAGGGCACGAGCAGTACTTC.

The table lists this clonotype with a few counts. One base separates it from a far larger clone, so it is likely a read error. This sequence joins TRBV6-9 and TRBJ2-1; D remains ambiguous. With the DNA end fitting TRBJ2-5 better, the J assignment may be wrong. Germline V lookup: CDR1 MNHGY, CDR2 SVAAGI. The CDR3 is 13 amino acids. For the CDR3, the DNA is TGTGCCAGCAGTTTGGCAGCTCAAGAGGCCCAGTACTTC. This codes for CASSLAAQEAQYF.

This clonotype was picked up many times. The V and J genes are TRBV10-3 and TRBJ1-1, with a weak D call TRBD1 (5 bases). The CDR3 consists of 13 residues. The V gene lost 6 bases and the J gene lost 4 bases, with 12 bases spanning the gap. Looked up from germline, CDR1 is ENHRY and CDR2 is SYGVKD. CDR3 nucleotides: TGTGCCATCAGGGGGGTGGTCGGCACTGAAGCTTTCTTT. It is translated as CAIRGVVGTEAFF.

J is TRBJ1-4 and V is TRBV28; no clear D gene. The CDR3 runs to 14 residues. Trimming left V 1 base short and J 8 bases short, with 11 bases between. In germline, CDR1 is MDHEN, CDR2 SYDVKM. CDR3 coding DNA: TGTGCCAGCAGTTTATCCACGTATGGGGAAAAACTGTTTTTT. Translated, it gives CASSLSTYGEKLFF.

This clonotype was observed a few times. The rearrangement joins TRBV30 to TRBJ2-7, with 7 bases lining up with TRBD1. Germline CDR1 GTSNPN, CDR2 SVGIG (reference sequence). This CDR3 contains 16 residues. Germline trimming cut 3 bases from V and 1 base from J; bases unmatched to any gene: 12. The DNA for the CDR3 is TGTGCCTGGAGCGACCTAAAGACAGGGTTGTCCTACGAGCAGTACTTC. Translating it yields CAWSDLKTGLSYEQYF.

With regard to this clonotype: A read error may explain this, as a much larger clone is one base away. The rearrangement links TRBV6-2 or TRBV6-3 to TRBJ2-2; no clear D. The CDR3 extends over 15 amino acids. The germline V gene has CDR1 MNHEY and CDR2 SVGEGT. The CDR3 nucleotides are TGTGCCGGCAGTCACGCCTACCTGATATTCGGGGAGCTGTTTTTT. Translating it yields CAGSHAYLIFGELFF.

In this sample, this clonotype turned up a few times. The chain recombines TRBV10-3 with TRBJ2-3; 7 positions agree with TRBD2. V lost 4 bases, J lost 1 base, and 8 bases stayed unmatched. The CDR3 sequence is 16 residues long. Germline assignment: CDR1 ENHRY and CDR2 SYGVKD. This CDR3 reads CAISVDAGAGTDTQYF. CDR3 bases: TGTGCCATCAGTGTGGATGCGGGAGCGGGCACAGATACGCAGTATTTT.

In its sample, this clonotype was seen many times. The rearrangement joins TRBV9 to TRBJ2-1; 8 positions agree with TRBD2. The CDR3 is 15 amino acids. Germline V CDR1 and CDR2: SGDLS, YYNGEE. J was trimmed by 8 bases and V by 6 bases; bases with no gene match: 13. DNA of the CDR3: TGTGCCAGCACCCCGGCGGGACTAGGAGTCGATGAGCAGTTCTTC. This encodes CASTPAGLGVDEQFF.

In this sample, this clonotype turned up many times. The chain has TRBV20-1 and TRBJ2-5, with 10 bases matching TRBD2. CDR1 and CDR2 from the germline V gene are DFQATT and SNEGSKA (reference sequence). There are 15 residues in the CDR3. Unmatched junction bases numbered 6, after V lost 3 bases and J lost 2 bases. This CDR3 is CSASLAGGRQETQYF. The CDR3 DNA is TGCAGTGCTAGTTTAGCGGGAGGTCGTCAAGAGACCCAGTACTTC.

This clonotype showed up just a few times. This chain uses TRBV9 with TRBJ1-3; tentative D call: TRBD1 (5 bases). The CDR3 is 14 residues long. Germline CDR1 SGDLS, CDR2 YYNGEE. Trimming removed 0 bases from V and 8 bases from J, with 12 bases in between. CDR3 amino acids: CASSVAGPRDTIYF. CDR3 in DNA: TGTGCCAGCAGCGTAGCGGGACCCCGGGACACCATATATTTT.

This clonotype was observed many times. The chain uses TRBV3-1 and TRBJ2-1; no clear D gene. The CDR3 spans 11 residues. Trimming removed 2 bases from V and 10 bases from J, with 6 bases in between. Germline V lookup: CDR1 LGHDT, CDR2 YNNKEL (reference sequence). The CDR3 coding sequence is TGTGCCAGCAGCCAATTTAACGAGCAGTTCTTC. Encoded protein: CASSQFNEQFF.

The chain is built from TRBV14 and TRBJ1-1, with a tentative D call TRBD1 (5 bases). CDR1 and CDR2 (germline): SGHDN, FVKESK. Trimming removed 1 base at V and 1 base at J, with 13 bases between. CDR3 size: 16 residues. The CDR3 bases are TGTGCCAGCAGCCAAGGGGGCTTGCGCCGGAACACTGAAGCTTTCTTT. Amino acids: CASSQGGLRRNTEAFF.

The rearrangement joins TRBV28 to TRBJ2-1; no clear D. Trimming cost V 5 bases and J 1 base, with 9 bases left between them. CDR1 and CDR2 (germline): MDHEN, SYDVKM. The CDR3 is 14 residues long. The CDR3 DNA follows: TGTGCCAGCAGTACTAAGGGATCCTACAATGAGCAGTTCTTC. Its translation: CASSTKGSYNEQFF.

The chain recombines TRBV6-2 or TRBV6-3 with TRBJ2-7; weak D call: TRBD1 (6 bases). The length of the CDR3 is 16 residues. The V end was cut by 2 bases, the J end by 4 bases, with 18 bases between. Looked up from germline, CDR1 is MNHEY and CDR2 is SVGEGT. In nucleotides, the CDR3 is TGTGCCAGCAGTTACCCCAACTACGCAGGGGTTTACGAGCAGTACTTC. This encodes CASSYPNYAGVYEQYF.

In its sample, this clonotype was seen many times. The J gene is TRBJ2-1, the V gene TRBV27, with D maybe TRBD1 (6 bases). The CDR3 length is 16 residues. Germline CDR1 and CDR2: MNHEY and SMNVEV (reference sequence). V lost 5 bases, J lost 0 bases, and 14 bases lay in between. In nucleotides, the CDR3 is TGTGCCAGCAGTCCGTATGGACAGATCTCCTACAATGAGCAGTTCTTC. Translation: CASSPYGQISYNEQFF.

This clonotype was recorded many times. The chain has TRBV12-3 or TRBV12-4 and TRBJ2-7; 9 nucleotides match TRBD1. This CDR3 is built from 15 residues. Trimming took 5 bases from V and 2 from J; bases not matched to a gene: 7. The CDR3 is CASSIGQGSPYEQYF. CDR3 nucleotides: TGTGCCAGCAGTATAGGACAGGGGTCACCCTACGAGCAGTACTTC.

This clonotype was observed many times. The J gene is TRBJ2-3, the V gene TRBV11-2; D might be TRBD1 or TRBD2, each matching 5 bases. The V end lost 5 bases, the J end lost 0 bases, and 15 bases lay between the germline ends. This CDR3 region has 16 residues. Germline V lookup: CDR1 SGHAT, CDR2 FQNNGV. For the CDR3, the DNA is TGTGCCAGCAGCCCCCACGGGGACGATAGCACAGATACGCAGTATTTT. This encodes CASSPHGDDSTDTQYF.

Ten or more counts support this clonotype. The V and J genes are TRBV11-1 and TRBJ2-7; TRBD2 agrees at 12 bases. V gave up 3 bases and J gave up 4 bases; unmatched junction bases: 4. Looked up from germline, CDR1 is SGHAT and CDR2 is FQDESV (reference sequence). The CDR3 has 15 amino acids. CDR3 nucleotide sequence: TGTGCCAGCAGCTTTGTAACTAGCGGGAGGTACGAGCAGTACTTC. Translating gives CASSFVTSGRYEQYF.